One and the same sample provided the 28 T cell receptor beta chains below, sequenced in a study of blood T cell repertoires in COVID-19. Libraries were prepared by immunoSEQ multiplex PCR; TCRdb keeps only in-frame clonotypes and omits some of them. The profile shows about 180,000 clones, around 85% of them singletons. Material: peripheral blood. The receptors here all came from a middle-aged man with active or convalescent COVID-19.

The CDR3 nucleotides are TGTGCCAGCAGTTTATTGGAGAACTATGGCTACACCTTC. Translation: CASSLLENYGYTF. The chain uses TRBV28 and TRBJ1-2; D is undetermined. V was clipped by 1 base and J by 2 bases, with 5 bases between them. Germline-derived CDR1 and CDR2 are MDHEN and SYDVKM. CDR3 length: 13 residues.

This clone was observed a handful of times. This sequence joins TRBV14 and TRBJ1-1; possible D gene TRBD1, 6 bases. Germline V gene sequence: CDR1 SGHDN, CDR2 FVKESK. V lost 0 bases, J lost 3 bases, and 20 bases lay in between. This CDR3 region has 18 residues. This CDR3 is CASSQDIGKQGRDTEAFF. As DNA, the CDR3 is TGTGCCAGCAGCCAAGATATAGGCAAACAGGGTAGGGACACTGAAGCTTTCTTT. The full variable domain, completed using reference TRBV14 and TRBJ1-1, is EAGVTQFPSHSVIEKGQTVTLRCDPISGHDNLYWYRRVMGKEIKFLLHFVKESKQDESGMPNNRFLAERTGGTYSTLKVQPAELEDSGVYFCASSQDIGKQGRDTEAFFGQGTRLTVV.

CDR3 sequence: CATSDLLGQGDTGELFF. In nucleotides, the CDR3 is TGTGCCACCAGTGATTTGTTGGGACAGGGAGATACCGGGGAGCTGTTTTTT. The genes are TRBV24-1 and TRBJ2-2; 9 bases line up with TRBD1. Trimming at V came to 0 bases and at J to 5 bases, leaving 6 bases not matched to a gene. In germline, CDR1 is KGHDR, CDR2 SFDVKD. The CDR3 has 17 residues.

The chain employs TRBV29-1 and TRBJ1-4; 9 nucleotides align to TRBD1. CDR1 and CDR2 (germline): SQVTM, ANQGSEA. The CDR3 length is 14 residues. The V and J ends lost 5 bases and 4 bases, in that order; junction bases with no gene match: 5. Written as DNA, the CDR3 is TGCAGCGTTCAACAGGGGGCCGTTAATGAAAAACTGTTTTTT. Its translation: CSVQQGAVNEKLFF.

The chain combines TRBV23-1 with TRBJ2-7; D is perhaps TRBD1 (5 bases). TRBV23-1 falls under the ORF class, with uncertain function. This CDR3 comprises 13 residues. V was pared by 4 bases and J by 3 bases, with 10 bases between. DNA for the CDR3: TGCGCCAGCAGTCCGGACACTCTCTACGAGCAGTACTTC. Translating it yields CASSPDTLYEQYF.

The V gene is TRBV7-2, the J gene TRBJ2-7, with a weak D call TRBD1 (5 bases). V was trimmed by 2 bases and J by 1 base, leaving 15 bases between them. The CDR3 is 16 residues long. Germline lookup yields CDR1 SGHTA and CDR2 FQGNSA. CDR3 bases: TGTGCCAGCAGCTTACGTTCGACAGCGAAATCCTACGAGCAGTACTTC. Its translation is CASSLRSTAKSYEQYF.

V and J are TRBV7-4 and TRBJ2-7; TRBD2 might be the D (7 bases). The length of the CDR3 is 14 residues. V lost 8 bases to trimming and J lost 3 bases, with 17 bases between them. Germline loops: CDR1 SGHVT, CDR2 SQSDAQ. CDR3 in DNA: TGTGCCAGCCCACTGGAGGGGGGGCTCTACGAGCAGTACTTC. Amino acid sequence: CASPLEGGLYEQYF. Full variable domain (remainder filled in from reference TRBV7-4 and TRBJ2-7): GAGVSQSPRYKVAKRGRDVALRCDSISGHVTLYWYRQTLGQGSEVLTYSQSDAQRDKSGRPSGRFSAERPERSVSTLKIQRTEQGDSAVYLCASPLEGGLYEQYFGPGTRLTVT.

This clone was counted a few times. The V call is TRBV7-3, the J call TRBJ1-2; D not certain. V lost 5 bases and J 5 bases, leaving 18 bases between the germline ends. This CDR3 contains 15 residues. The germline gives CDR1 SGHTA, CDR2 FQGTGA. CDR3 nucleotide sequence: TGTGCCAGCAGCCCCCAAGCGGGAGGGATTTATGGCTACACCTTC. It is translated as CASSPQAGGIYGYTF.

This clone was picked up a small number of times. V usage is TRBV19 and J usage is TRBJ1-1; D is possibly TRBD1 (5 bases). V was shortened by 10 bases and J by 1 base, with 13 bases between the two germline ends. The CDR3 has 13 residues. The germline CDR1 and CDR2 sequences are LNHDA and SQIVND (reference sequence). The CDR3 DNA sequence: TGTGCCACCACGCGACAGACGAACACTGAAGCTTTCTTT. It is translated as CATTRQTNTEAFF.

The chain is built from TRBV3-1 (or the pseudogene TRBV3-2) and TRBJ2-7, with 12 bases identical to TRBD2. The CDR3 loop spans 16 amino acids. V dropped 0 bases and J dropped 6; count of bases not matched to a gene: 6. Germline V lookup: CDR1 LGHDT, CDR2 YNNKEL (reference sequence). CDR3: CASSQEKAGLAGEQYF. DNA of the CDR3: TGTGCCAGCAGCCAAGAAAAAGCGGGACTAGCGGGCGAGCAGTACTTC.

The rearrangement links TRBV7-9 to TRBJ2-7; D call uncertain. The germline V gene has CDR1 SEHNR and CDR2 FQNEAQ (reference sequence). This CDR3 is built from 13 residues. Trimming removed 2 bases at V and 7 bases at J, with 12 bases between. CDR3: CASSLNTPREQYF. The CDR3 coding sequence is TGTGCCAGCAGCTTAAATACCCCCAGGGAGCAGTACTTC.

This clone was recorded only once. The rearrangement joins TRBV11-1 to TRBJ2-7; TRBD1 matches 11 bases. V dropped 10 bases and J dropped 2; count of bases not matched to a gene: 7. Germline V gives CDR1 SGHAT, CDR2 FQDESV (reference sequence). The CDR3 length is 14 residues. The CDR3 here is CATGDRGNTYEQYF. The CDR3 bases are TGTGCCACGGGGGACAGGGGGAATACCTACGAGCAGTACTTC.

This sequence joins TRBV4-1 and TRBJ1-3; D is uncertain. V was pared by 2 bases and J by 0 bases, with 8 bases between. The germline CDR1 and CDR2 sequences are MGHRA and YSYEKL. The CDR3 loop spans 15 amino acids. CDR3 sequence (DNA): TGCGCCAGCAGCCAACAGCGTGGCTCTGGAAACACCATATATTTT. Translated, it gives CASSQQRGSGNTIYF.

This chain connects TRBV5-4 to TRBJ2-3, with 8 bases identical to TRBD1. CDR1 and CDR2 from the germline V gene are SGHNT and YYREEE (reference sequence). Trimming took 0 bases from V and 5 from J; bases not matched to a gene: 8. The CDR3 is 16 residues long. Here the CDR3 DNA reads TGTGCCAGCAGCTTGGGAGCAGGGGGCCGGTTAGATACGCAGTATTTT. Its translation: CASSLGAGGRLDTQYF. Based on the CDR3 plus reference TRBV5-4 and TRBJ2-3, the full variable domain is ETGVTQSPTHLIKTRGQQVTLRCSSQSGHNTVSWYQQALGQGPQFIFQYYREEENGRGNFPPRFSGLQFPNYSSELNVNALELDDSALYLCASSLGAGGRLDTQYFGPGTRLTVL.

The V gene is TRBV6-5, the J gene TRBJ2-7; TRBD2 matches at 8 bases. V lost 2 bases to trimming and J lost 0 bases; unmatched junction nucleotides: 6. Germline CDR1 MNHEY, CDR2 SVGAGI. This CDR3 region has 16 residues. The CDR3 sequence is CASSYRGGGSSYEQYF. The CDR3 DNA reads TGTGCCAGCAGTTACCGTGGCGGGGGGAGCTCCTACGAGCAGTACTTC.

V is TRBV14 and J is TRBJ2-1; D is perhaps TRBD1 (5 bases). The CDR3 is 15 residues long. The V gene's germline CDR1 is SGHDN and CDR2 FVKESK. Trimming shortened V by 2 bases and J by 8 bases, and 16 bases separated the two germline ends. The CDR3 region is CASSQLGPDMDEQFF. DNA of the CDR3: TGTGCCAGCAGCCAACTGGGGCCGGACATGGATGAGCAGTTCTTC.

The CDR3 region has the DNA TGTGCCAGCAAGTACCTGGGGCGGAACACCGGGGAGCTGTTTTTT. Amino acid sequence: CASKYLGRNTGELFF. The chain has TRBV27 and TRBJ2-2, with D perhaps matching TRBD1 (5 bases). This CDR3 is built from 15 residues. V gave up 7 bases and J gave up 1 base, with 13 bases separating them. Germline CDR1 reads MNHEY; CDR2 reads SMNVEV (reference sequence).

This clone came up many times. V usage is TRBV7-6 and J usage is TRBJ1-1; 7 bases agree with TRBD1. CDR1 SGHVS and CDR2 FNYEAQ come from the germline V gene. J was trimmed by 2 bases and V by 6 bases; bases with no gene match: 3. CDR3 size: 13 residues. The chain's CDR3 is CASSWDSNTEAFF. As DNA, the CDR3 is TGTGCCAGCAGTTGGGACAGTAACACTGAAGCTTTCTTT.

The V gene is TRBV10-1, the J gene TRBJ1-5; 8 bases match TRBD1. The V segment lost 6 bases and the J segment 5 bases; nucleotides outside the gene matches: 3. The germline V gene encodes CDR1 WNHNN and CDR2 SYGVQD (reference sequence). This CDR3 has 13 residues. CDR3: CASRGQEYQPQHF. The CDR3 DNA is TGCGCCAGCAGGGGACAGGAGTATCAGCCCCAGCATTTT.

J is TRBJ2-1 and V is TRBV5-1; TRBD1 matches 9 bases. Germline CDR1 SGHRS, CDR2 YFSETQ. Unmatched junction bases numbered 7, after V lost 3 bases and J lost 3 bases. This CDR3 spans 16 amino acids. The CDR3 region is CASSWRGQGHYNEQFF. CDR3 nucleotides: TGCGCCAGCAGCTGGAGGGGACAGGGCCACTACAATGAGCAGTTCTTC.

This clone came up once. This chain uses TRBV19 with TRBJ1-3; no reliable D call. The CDR3 runs 17 residues. Per germline, CDR1 LNHDA and CDR2 SQIVND (reference sequence). V was shortened by 8 bases and J by 0 bases, with 20 bases between the two germline ends. DNA of the CDR3: TGTGCCAGTGCAAGCGTAATGGCGGGAGACTCTGGAAACACCATATATTTT. Its protein product is CASASVMAGDSGNTIYF.

This clone was seen a single time. V usage is TRBV27 and J usage is TRBJ2-2; possibly TRBD1 for D (5 bases). Trimming cost V 10 bases and J 6 bases, with 12 bases left between them. CDR1 is MNHEY, CDR2 SMNVEV, per germline (reference sequence). The CDR3 is made up of 12 amino acids. Here the CDR3 DNA reads TGTGCCACCCGCAGGGTATCCGGGGAGCTGTTTTTT. Translation: CATRRVSGELFF.

The chain employs TRBV30 and TRBJ2-3, with unresolved D. V was pared by 2 bases and J by 7 bases, with 7 bases between. CDR1 and CDR2 from the germline V gene are GTSNPN and SVGIG (reference sequence). The CDR3 has 11 residues. The CDR3 here is CAWSSSNTQYF. The CDR3 DNA follows: TGTGCCTGGAGTTCATCCAATACGCAGTATTTT.

V gene TRBV19 combines with J gene TRBJ1-2, with a weak D call TRBD1 (6 bases). Germline CDR1 is LNHDA and CDR2 is SQIVND (reference sequence). The CDR3 consists of 15 residues. The V and J ends lost 1 base and 3 bases respectively, with 12 bases between them. In nucleotides, the CDR3 is TGTGCCAGTAGTATAGGTTACAGGGTCGACTATGGCTACACCTTC. Its protein product is CASSIGYRVDYGYTF.

The rearrangement links TRBV6-5 to TRBJ2-2; TRBD2 matches 7 bases. Unmatched junction bases numbered 5, after V lost 2 bases and J lost 2 bases. Germline CDR1 MNHEY, CDR2 SVGAGI. This CDR3 has 16 amino acids. For the CDR3, the DNA is TGTGCCAGCAGTTACAGCCAGCGGGGTAACACCGGGGAGCTGTTTTTT. It codes for CASSYSQRGNTGELFF.

This clone was observed a few times. This sequence joins TRBV6-6 and TRBJ2-5, with D possibly being TRBD2 (6 bases). V lost 2 bases to trimming and J lost 2 bases, with 12 bases between them. The CDR3 spans 15 residues. CDR1 is MNHNY, CDR2 SVGAGI, per germline (reference sequence). In DNA form, the CDR3 reads TGTGCCAGCAGTTACGCAGGAGGGGTACAAGAGACCCAGTACTTC. Its protein product is CASSYAGGVQETQYF.

The V gene is TRBV30, the J gene TRBJ1-4; D perhaps matches TRBD1 (6 bases). This CDR3 has 15 amino acids. CDR1 is GTSNPN, CDR2 SVGIG, per germline (reference sequence). V dropped 3 bases and J dropped 7 bases, with 18 bases sitting between them. CDR3 loop: CAWSPRTALGEKLFF. As DNA, the CDR3 is TGTGCCTGGAGCCCCAGGACAGCCCTTGGTGAAAAACTGTTTTTT. The full variable domain, with the rest looked up from reference TRBV30 and TRBJ1-4, is SQTIHQWPATLVQPVGSPLSLECTVEGTSNPNLYWYRQAAGRGLQLLFYSVGIGQISSEVPQNLSASRPQDRQFILSSKKLLLSDSGFYLCAWSPRTALGEKLFFGSGTQLSVL.

This chain uses TRBV7-9 with TRBJ1-1; 12 positions match TRBD1. This CDR3 is 15 amino acids long. Germline assignment: CDR1 SEHNR and CDR2 FQNEAQ (reference sequence). V lost 4 bases to trimming and J lost 7 bases; unmatched junction nucleotides: 7. The CDR3 region is CASSWGTGGNDEAFF. CDR3 nucleotides: TGTGCCAGCAGCTGGGGGACAGGGGGCAATGATGAAGCTTTCTTT.